This T cell receptor (beta chain) was found in a study of graft-versus-host responses after intestinal transplantation (dated by TCRdb to about 2021). Notes on the research overall: Multivisceral, liver-intestinal, or isolated intestinal transplants were received by the recipients. After intestinal transplantation, graft-versus-host and host-versus-graft alloreactive T cell clones were followed in the graft, circulation and bone marrow using bulk TCR-beta CDR3 sequencing. Every recipient was given anti-thymocyte globulin induction, then maintenance tacrolimus and steroids for approximately 3 years. To identify alloreactive clones, pre-transplant mixed lymphocyte reaction products were sequenced and then compared with unstimulated pre-transplant donor and recipient T cells. Of the roughly 24 intestinal transplant recipients enrolled in the cohort, one of whom was a retransplant, a few patients without pretransplant specimens were excluded. Instead of going to the commercial service, samples from a few later patients were sequenced in-house on an Illumina MiSeq and processed with MiXCR. Donor T cell macrochimerism was defined as a peak of at least 4% donor T cells among recipient peripheral blood mononuclear cells.

On the study overall, not on this receptor specifically: GvH clones were detected in recipient bone marrow, and some appeared earlier in ileal mucosa or blood, consistent with an intestinal mucosal origin. Early after transplant, declines in HvG clones were associated with peak levels of circulating GvH clones. Patients with donor T cell macrochimerism had high GvH to HvG T cell clonal ratios in their allografts. The conclusions were limited by the relatively low number and heterogeneity of the intestinal transplant patients.

The library was obtained by the immunoSEQ multiplex PCR assay. In most patients, genomic DNA was isolated using the Qiagen DNeasy Blood and Tissue Kit and sent frozen to Adaptive Biotechnologies for TCR sequencing. For most patients, genomic DNA was subjected to high-throughput TCR-beta CDR3 sequencing by Adaptive Biotechnologies. The source study handled its data this way. Adaptive's ImmunoSEQ software was the source of the TCR sequencing data for 15 to 20 patients, while a few other patients were processed with MiXCR and VDJtools. To correct CD4 versus CD8 sorting errors, any sequence found in both subsets at a frequency ratio below 5:1 was removed. CDR3 nucleotide sequences shared between donor and recipient were removed because their origin could not be assigned. Alloreactive clones required at least 2-fold expansion over unstimulated cells and minimum CFSE-low frequency of 0.002% (template counts) or 0.001% (read counts). Clones detected in sequenced pre-transplant spleen, lymph node, or MLR CFSE-low populations of the donor or recipient were defined as mappable. The cumulative frequency of alloreactive clones was calculated as a percentage of all sequences, weighted by copy number. Imported from immuneACCESS, the table was reduced by TCRdb to in-frame sequences with V and J called. These copies leave out some clones; in studies compared against another copy, an unresolved V gene accounts for under half, and the cause of the remainder is not known. V, J and clone size derive from that table, while D and trimming were established from the DNA sequence. The sample table holds about 88,000 clones, of which roughly nine tenths were seen once. Approximately 0.11% of the sample is taken by the ten largest.

V and J are truncated by 6 bases and 3 bases respectively, leaving an intervening sequence of 18 bases. The CDR3, cysteine through phenylalanine, is 16 amino acids long. Of the read, only the CDR3 DNA is kept; its 48 bases are in frame from base 1. The germline V gene encodes CDR1 MNHNY and CDR2 SVGAGI (reference sequence). A note on this clone: Its cognate antigen has yet to be identified. No qualities accompany the bases; no much larger clone lies one base away.

The sample's time point label, in plain terms: cells obtained before transplantation from donor or recipient. CD3+CD4+ and CD3+CD8+ populations were FACS-sorted from unstimulated pre-transplant donor and recipient cells taken from spleen or lymph nodes. This TCR derives from a human donor who received an intestinal transplant. The sequences come from unstimulated CD4+ T cells sorted from spleen or lymph node cells, collected before intestinal transplant. The V gene is TRBV6-6 and the J gene is TRBJ1-5, and TRBD1 may be the D gene, going by 6 matching bases. CDR3 region: CASSKGQSHPNQPQHF. The DNA sequence is as follows: TGTGCCAGCAGCAAAGGACAGTCCCACCCCAATCAGCCCCAGCATTTT.